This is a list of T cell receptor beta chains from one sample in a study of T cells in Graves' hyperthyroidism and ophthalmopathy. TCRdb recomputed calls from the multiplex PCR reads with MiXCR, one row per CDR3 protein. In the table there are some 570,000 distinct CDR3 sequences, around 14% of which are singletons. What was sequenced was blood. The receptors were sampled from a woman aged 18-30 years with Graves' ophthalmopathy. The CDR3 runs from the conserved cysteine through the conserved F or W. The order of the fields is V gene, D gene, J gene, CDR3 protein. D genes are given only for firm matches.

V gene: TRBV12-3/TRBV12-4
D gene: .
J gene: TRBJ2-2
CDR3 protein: CASSGRSPTGELFF

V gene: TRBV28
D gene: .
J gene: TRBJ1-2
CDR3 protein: CASRPGTGNYGYTF

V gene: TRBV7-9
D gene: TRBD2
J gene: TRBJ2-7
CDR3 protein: CASSSPIAGGQGYEQYF

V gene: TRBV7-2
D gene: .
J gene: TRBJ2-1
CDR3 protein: CASSLAPSSYNEQFF

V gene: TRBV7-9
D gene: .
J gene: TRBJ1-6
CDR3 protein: CASSATGQSSYNSPLHF

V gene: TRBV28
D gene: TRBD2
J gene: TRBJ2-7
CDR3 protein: CASSSGLAGMGYEQYF

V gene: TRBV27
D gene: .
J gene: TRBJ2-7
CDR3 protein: CASSLLSAYPYEQYF

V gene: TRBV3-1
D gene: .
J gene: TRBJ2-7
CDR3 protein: CASSQDWGVSYEQYF

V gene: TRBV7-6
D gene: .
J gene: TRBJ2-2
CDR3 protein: CASSSITAGTGELFF

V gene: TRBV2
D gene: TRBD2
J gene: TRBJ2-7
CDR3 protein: CASNPGLAGFSSYEQYF

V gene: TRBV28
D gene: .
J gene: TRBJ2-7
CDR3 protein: CASSLLGFHEQYF

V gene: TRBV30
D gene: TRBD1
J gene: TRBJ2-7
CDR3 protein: CAWGRDRGSGQYF

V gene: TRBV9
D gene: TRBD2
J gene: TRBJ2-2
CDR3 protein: CASSLLAGVRTGELFF

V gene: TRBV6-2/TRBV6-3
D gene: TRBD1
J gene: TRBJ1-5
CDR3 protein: CASQFPGQGRSNQPQHF

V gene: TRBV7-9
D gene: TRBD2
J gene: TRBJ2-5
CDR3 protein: CASSSTREGTQYF

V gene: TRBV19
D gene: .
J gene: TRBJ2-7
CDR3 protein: CASSMGQGNEQYF

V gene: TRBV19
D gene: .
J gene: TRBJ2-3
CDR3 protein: CASSIKPPRGWGTDTQYF

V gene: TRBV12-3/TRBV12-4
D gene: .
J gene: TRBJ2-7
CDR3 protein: CASSIGDEQYF

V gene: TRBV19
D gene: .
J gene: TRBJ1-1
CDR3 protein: CASSHPLPGGVNTEAFF

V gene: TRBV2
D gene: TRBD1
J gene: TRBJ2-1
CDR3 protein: CASSQPGQDYNEQFF

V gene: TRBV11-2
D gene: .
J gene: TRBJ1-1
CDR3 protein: CASSRLRALDTEAFF

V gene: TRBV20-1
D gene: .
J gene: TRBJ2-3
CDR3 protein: CSANLQDTQYF

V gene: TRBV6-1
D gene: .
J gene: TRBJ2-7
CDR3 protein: CASTRGRDEQYF

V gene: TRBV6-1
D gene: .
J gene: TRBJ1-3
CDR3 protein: CASRLQGPGNTIYF

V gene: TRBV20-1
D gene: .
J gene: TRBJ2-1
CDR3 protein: CSASRTSGGSNEQFF

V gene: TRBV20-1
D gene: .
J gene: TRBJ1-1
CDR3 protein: CSADRSTVNTEAFF

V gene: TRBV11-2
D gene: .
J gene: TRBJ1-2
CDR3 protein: CASSTRDGPINYGYTF

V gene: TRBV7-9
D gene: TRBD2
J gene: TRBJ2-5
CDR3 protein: CASSLRHGGSGEETQYF

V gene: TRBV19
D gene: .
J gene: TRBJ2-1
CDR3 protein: CASSIVGAPREAYNEQFF

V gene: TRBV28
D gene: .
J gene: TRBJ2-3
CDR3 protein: CASSSGQSDTQYF

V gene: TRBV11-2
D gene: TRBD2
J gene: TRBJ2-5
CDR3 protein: CASSLVASGLETQYF

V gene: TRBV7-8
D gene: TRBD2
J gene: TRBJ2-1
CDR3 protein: CASTPSGPSSYNEQFF

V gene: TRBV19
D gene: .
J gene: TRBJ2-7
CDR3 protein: CASSIGQFNAYEQYF

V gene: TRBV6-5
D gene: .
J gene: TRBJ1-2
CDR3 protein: CASSYSKRGGNGYTF

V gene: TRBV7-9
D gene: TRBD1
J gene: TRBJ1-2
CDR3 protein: CASSPSAYRGRFFFSRIWGYTF

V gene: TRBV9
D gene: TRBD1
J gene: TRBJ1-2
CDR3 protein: CASSALTGVRFGYTF

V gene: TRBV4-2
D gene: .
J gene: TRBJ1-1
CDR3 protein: CASSGQGILWTEAFF